These 25 T cell receptor beta chains were all obtained from the same sample, sequenced in a study of blood T cell repertoires in COVID-19. TCRdb's copy holds only in-frame clones and misses some; the assay was immunoSEQ multiplex PCR. The sample records approximately 24,000 clones, 85% to 90% being singletons. Material: peripheral blood. Receptor source: a man aged 65 to 79 with COVID-19, enrolled during active disease.

The count of this clone is one. The chain uses TRBV6-5 and TRBJ1-1; D unclear. CDR1 MNHEY and CDR2 SVGAGI come from the germline V gene. V lost 7 bases, J lost 8 bases, and 11 bases lay in between. The CDR3 sequence is 11 residues long. The CDR3 DNA follows: TGTGCCAGCAAGCACCTATCCGAAGCTTTCTTT. It yields the protein CASKHLSEAFF.

This chain uses TRBV6-5 with TRBJ2-5, with D perhaps TRBD1 (6 bases). Trimming pared 5 bases from V and 4 bases from J, leaving 17 bases between. Germline lookup yields CDR1 MNHEY and CDR2 SVGAGI. The CDR3 covers 15 residues. The CDR3 region is CASSPLQGKRETQYF. CDR3 in DNA: TGTGCCAGCAGTCCCCTCCAGGGGAAGCGAGAGACCCAGTACTTC.

The V and J genes are TRBV19 and TRBJ2-3; the D is unclear. In germline, CDR1 is LNHDA, CDR2 SQIVND (reference sequence). This CDR3 contains 14 residues. V was cut by 7 bases and J by 0 bases, with 11 bases left in between. The CDR3 sequence is CASTTHGSTDTQYF. The CDR3 DNA follows: TGTGCCAGTACCACCCACGGTAGCACAGATACGCAGTATTTT.

The gene calls are TRBV5-1 and TRBJ2-7; 9 bases align to TRBD2. The J segment lost 2 bases and the V segment lost 0 bases, leaving 6 bases of the junction unmatched. The CDR3 consists of 16 residues. Germline CDR1 and CDR2: SGHRS and YFSETQ. The CDR3 coding sequence is TGCGCCAGCAGCTTGGGGGGTTCTAGCGGGACCTACGAGCAGTACTTC. Encoded protein: CASSLGGSSGTYEQYF.

The chain joins TRBV5-6 to TRBJ2-2; no clear D gene. This CDR3 contains 13 residues. Trimming removed 1 base from V and 5 bases from J, with 6 bases in between. Germline CDR1 and CDR2: SGHDT and YYEEEE. The CDR3 sequence is CASSLYTTGELFF. In nucleotides, the CDR3 is TGTGCCAGCAGCTTGTACACAACCGGGGAGCTGTTTTTT.

The CDR3 region is CASSLPSTRTDTQYF. CDR3 bases: TGTGCCAGCAGCTTACCCTCTACTCGCACAGATACGCAGTATTTT. The V gene is TRBV7-2, the J gene TRBJ2-3, with D hard to call. This CDR3 region has 15 residues. Germline CDR1 and CDR2: SGHTA and FQGNSA. The ends were cut back, 2 bases at V and 1 base at J, with 10 bases in the middle.

This clone came up once. V gene TRBV5-4 combines with J gene TRBJ2-7, with D maybe TRBD2 (6 bases). Trimming removed 0 bases from V and 0 bases from J, with 10 bases in between. CDR3 length: 15 residues. Germline loops: CDR1 SGHNT, CDR2 YYREEE (reference sequence). The CDR3 DNA is TGTGCCAGCAGCTTGGGGCGGACTACCTCCTACGAGCAGTACTTC. This gives the protein CASSLGRTTSYEQYF. Complete variable domain (other parts from reference TRBV5-4 and TRBJ2-7): ETGVTQSPTHLIKTRGQQVTLRCSSQSGHNTVSWYQQALGQGPQFIFQYYREEENGRGNFPPRFSGLQFPNYSSELNVNALELDDSALYLCASSLGRTTSYEQYFGPGTRLTVT.

The chain links TRBV21-1 to TRBJ1-5; no DNA check was done on the table's D call, TRBD1. TRBV21-1 is a pseudogene. The CDR3 consists of 15 residues. The CDR3: CASRKKDRGNQPQHF. The CDR3 region has the DNA TGTGCCAGCAGAAAGAAGGACAGGGGAAATCAGCCCCAGCATTTT.

V usage is TRBV11-3 and J usage is TRBJ2-3, with D perhaps matching TRBD1 (6 bases). This CDR3 is built from 14 residues. CDR1 and CDR2 from the germline V gene are SGHNT and YENEEA. The ends were cut back, 5 bases at V and 2 bases at J, with 11 bases in the middle. CDR3 in DNA: TGTGCCAGCAGCCTCAGGGGATACACAGATACGCAGTATTTT. Translating gives CASSLRGYTDTQYF.

The genes are TRBV5-5 and TRBJ2-1; possible D gene TRBD2, 6 bases. The CDR3 loop spans 13 amino acids. The germline CDR1 and CDR2 sequences are SGHKS and YYEKEE (reference sequence). The V end lost 0 bases, the J end lost 6 bases, and 7 bases lay between the germline ends. CDR3 in amino acids: CASSLAGVNEQFF. The CDR3 DNA reads TGTGCCAGCAGCTTGGCGGGGGTCAATGAGCAGTTCTTC.

The genes are TRBV14 and TRBJ2-1; weak D call: TRBD2 (5 bases). The germline CDR1 and CDR2 sequences are SGHDN and FVKESK. The CDR3 is 15 residues long. The V and J ends lost 1 base and 9 bases respectively, with 16 bases between them. The CDR3 region is CASSQARGMEIEQFF. DNA of the CDR3: TGTGCCAGCAGCCAAGCCCGGGGAATGGAGATTGAGCAGTTCTTC.

This clone was observed a handful of times. CDR3 amino acids: CASSWTSGSPNTGELFF. In nucleotides, the CDR3 is TGCGCCAGCAGCTGGACTAGCGGGAGCCCCAACACCGGGGAGCTGTTTTTT. The V call is TRBV5-1, the J call TRBJ2-2, with 13 bases lining up with TRBD2. This CDR3 contains 17 residues. Losses at the gene ends were 3 bases for V and 2 bases for J; bases not matched to a gene: 4. Germline CDR1 and CDR2: SGHRS and YFSETQ. Complete variable domain (other parts from reference TRBV5-1 and TRBJ2-2): KAGVTQTPRYLIKTRGQQVTLSCSPISGHRSVSWYQQTPGQGLQFLFEYFSETQRNKGNFPGRFSGRQFSNSRSEMNVSTLELGDSALYLCASSWTSGSPNTGELFFGEGSRLTVL.

This clone was seen just once. This chain links TRBV4-1 with TRBJ1-1; D gene unclear. CDR1 is MGHRA, CDR2 YSYEKL, per germline. V was clipped by 4 bases and J by 0 bases, with 6 bases between them. The CDR3 contains 13 residues. The DNA of the CDR3 is TGCGCCAGCAGCCTAACTGTGAACACTGAAGCTTTCTTT. This gives the protein CASSLTVNTEAFF.

V is TRBV5-6 and J is TRBJ1-1; no definite D call. Trimming cost V 1 base and J 5 bases, with 15 bases left between them. The CDR3 runs to 15 residues. Germline V gives CDR1 SGHDT, CDR2 YYEEEE. The CDR3 is CASSLWGVLWTEAFF. As DNA, the CDR3 is TGTGCCAGCAGCTTGTGGGGAGTGTTATGGACTGAAGCTTTCTTT.

The genes are TRBV5-1 and TRBJ2-1, with D perhaps matching TRBD2 (5 bases). Germline V gives CDR1 SGHRS, CDR2 YFSETQ. The CDR3 is 17 amino acids. The germline V and J ends were trimmed by 4 bases and 6 bases, with 23 bases remaining between them. The CDR3 nucleotides read TGCGCCAGCAGCCCCGACCCCGGGGTTCAGAATTTCAATGAGCAGTTCTTC. Amino acids: CASSPDPGVQNFNEQFF.

V usage is TRBV19 and J usage is TRBJ2-1, with no clear D. Germline loops: CDR1 LNHDA, CDR2 SQIVND (reference sequence). The length of the CDR3 is 14 residues. V was clipped by 9 bases and J by 7 bases, with 19 bases between them. The DNA for the CDR3 is TGTGCCAGCTCTGCGTACCCAACCGAAAATGAGCAGTTCTTC. It translates to CASSAYPTENEQFF.

This clone was recorded once. V is TRBV9 and J is TRBJ2-1; 7 bases line up with TRBD2. CDR1 and CDR2 from the germline V gene are SGDLS and YYNGEE. The trim removed 0 bases at V and 4 bases at J, leaving 4 bases unmatched. The CDR3 totals 15 residues. Here the CDR3 reads CASSVGASGYNEQFF. For the CDR3, the DNA is TGTGCCAGCAGCGTAGGGGCTAGCGGTTACAATGAGCAGTTCTTC.

The rearrangement links TRBV7-8 to TRBJ2-3, with 11 bases identical to TRBD1. CDR1 SGHVS and CDR2 FQNEAQ come from the germline V gene. This CDR3 spans 15 amino acids. The junction had 3 bases not matched to a gene; V was cut back by 4 bases and J by 3 bases. The CDR3 here is CASSYRDRGTDTQYF. CDR3 bases: TGTGCCAGCAGCTACCGGGACAGGGGGACAGATACGCAGTATTTT. The full variable domain, rest sourced from reference TRBV7-8 and TRBJ2-3, is GAGVSQSPRYKVAKRGQDVALRCDPISGHVSLFWYQQALGQGPEFLTYFQNEAQLDKSGLPSDRFFAERPEGSVSTLKIQRTQQEDSAVYLCASSYRDRGTDTQYFGPGTRLTVL.

The genes are TRBV27 and TRBJ1-2; 8 bases fit TRBD1. V gave up 4 bases and J gave up 8 bases; unmatched junction bases: 12. The CDR3 totals 15 residues. From germline, CDR1 is MNHEY and CDR2 SMNVEV (reference sequence). The CDR3 reads CASSYTGTGSDGYTF. The CDR3 nucleotides read TGTGCCAGCAGTTATACCGGGACAGGCTCGGACGGCTACACCTTC.

This sequence joins TRBV4-1 and TRBJ2-7; a weak D match, TRBD2 (5 bases). This CDR3 spans 17 amino acids. Germline V gene lookup returns CDR1 MGHRA and CDR2 YSYEKL. Trimming left V 0 bases short and J 0 bases short, with 15 bases between. The CDR3: CASSQDAADSISYEQYF. As DNA, the CDR3 is TGCGCCAGCAGCCAAGATGCAGCGGACTCAATCTCCTACGAGCAGTACTTC.

The chain couples TRBV4-1 to TRBJ2-1, with a weak D call TRBD1 (7 bases). The CDR3 consists of 16 residues. V lost 4 bases and J lost 6, with 19 bases in between. The germline V gene has CDR1 MGHRA and CDR2 YSYEKL. The chain's CDR3 is CASSRPPRQGGNEQFF. The DNA of the CDR3 is TGCGCCAGCAGCCGGCCCCCCCGACAGGGAGGCAATGAGCAGTTCTTC.

The chain employs TRBV12-5 and TRBJ2-5, with D possibly being TRBD1 (6 bases). Germline V gives CDR1 LGHNT, CDR2 FRNRAP. The CDR3 is made up of 12 amino acids. The V end was cut by 5 bases, the J end by 5 bases, with 9 bases between. CDR3 sequence: CASGGTSETQYF. CDR3 DNA sequence: TGTGCTAGTGGTGGGACATCGGAGACCCAGTACTTC.

The chain carries TRBV27 and TRBJ2-1, with D possibly being TRBD2 (6 bases). Germline CDR1 MNHEY, CDR2 SMNVEV (reference sequence). V lost 5 bases to trimming and J lost 4 bases, with 15 bases between them. CDR3 size: 15 residues. The CDR3 DNA sequence: TGTGCCAGCAGTCCCGGGACTCTCCCGTACAATGAGCAGTTCTTC. This sequence encodes CASSPGTLPYNEQFF.

The V and J genes are TRBV5-4 and TRBJ2-3; 8 bases match TRBD1. With V trimmed by 4 bases and J by 2 bases, 6 bases remained unmatched. Germline V gene sequence: CDR1 SGHNT, CDR2 YYREEE (reference sequence). The CDR3 sequence is 15 residues long. CDR3 residues: CASSPRTGTTDTQYF. The CDR3, as DNA: TGTGCCAGCAGCCCCCGGACAGGGACCACAGATACGCAGTATTTT.

V and J are TRBV18 and TRBJ2-3; 10 positions match TRBD2. Germline V gene sequence: CDR1 KGHSH, CDR2 LQKENI. The CDR3 runs 14 residues. The V and J ends lost 3 bases and 3 bases, in that order; junction bases with no gene match: 0. The DNA of the CDR3 is TGTGCCAGCTCACCGGGACTAGCGACAGATACGCAGTATTTT. Its protein is CASSPGLATDTQYF.